This T cell receptor (beta chain) came from a study of human T cells and chemical hapten exposure. Described time point: patch test 2, 6 weeks after DPC sensitization. Stated treatment: therapeutic diphenylcyclopropenone sensitization with weekly scalp DPC. This clonotype was seen at least ten times. The CDR3 is made up of 17 amino acids. V was pared by 4 bases and J by 5 bases, with 11 bases of the junction left unmatched. The germline CDR1 and CDR2 sequences are LNHNV and YYDKDF (reference sequence). TCRdb reanalysed the RACE reads using MiXCR and keeps one entry per CDR3 protein. This table has some 84,000 distinct CDR3 sequences, about 9.4% appearing once.

The TCR comes from a woman in her forties or fifties with alopecia areata. Some clones in this sample may be carry-over from other donors' samples. The V and J genes are TRBV15 and TRBJ1-6, with 7 bases identical to TRBD1. Sample: whole blood, taken in connection with sensitization to the hapten diphenylcyclopropenone (DPC). The CDR3 loop is CATSTRPRQGHNSPLHF. The CDR3 nucleotides read TGTGCCACCAGCACCCGACCCCGACAGGGACATAATTCACCCCTCCACTTT.